This TCR beta chain was observed in a study of OX40 agonist ivuxolimab in advanced cancers. Points from the study as a whole: Partial responders dosed at 0.1-3.0 mg/kg displayed clonal expansion ranking among the lowest.

TCRdb's copy holds only in-frame clones and misses some; the assay was immunoSEQ multiplex PCR. The data contain 40,000 to 50,000 clones, around nine tenths of them singletons. The CDR3 extends over 13 amino acids. The V end lost 1 base, the J end lost 5 bases, and 9 bases lay between the germline ends. Looked up from germline, CDR1 is SGHVS and CDR2 is FQNEAQ. On this clone itself: The antigen is unknown.

This chain joins TRBV7-8 and TRBJ2-7, with D maybe TRBD1 (6 bases). This sample comprised CD4+ or CD8+ T cells sorted from blood, obtained in a trial of the OX40 agonist ivuxolimab. The clonotype comes from an adult with an advanced solid tumor such as melanoma, head and neck, liver or kidney cancer. CDR3 amino acids: CASSLDRAHEQYF. The CDR3 DNA reads as TGTGCCAGCAGCTTAGACAGGGCCCACGAGCAGTACTTC.